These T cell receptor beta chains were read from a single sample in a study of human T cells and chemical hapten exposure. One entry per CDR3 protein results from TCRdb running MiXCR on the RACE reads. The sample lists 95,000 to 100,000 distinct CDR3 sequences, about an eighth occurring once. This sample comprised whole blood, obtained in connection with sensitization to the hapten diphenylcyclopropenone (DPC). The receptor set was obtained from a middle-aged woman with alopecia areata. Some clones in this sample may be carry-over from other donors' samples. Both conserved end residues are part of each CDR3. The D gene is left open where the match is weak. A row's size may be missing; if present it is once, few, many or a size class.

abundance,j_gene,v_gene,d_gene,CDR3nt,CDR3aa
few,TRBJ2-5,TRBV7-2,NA,TGTGCCAGCAGGGACCTGGCACAGAAAGAGACCCAGTACTTC,CASRDLAQKETQYF
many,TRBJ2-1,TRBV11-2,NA,TGTGCCAGCAGCTTAGACCCTCAAAGGTATGAGCAGTTCTTC,CASSLDPQRYEQFF
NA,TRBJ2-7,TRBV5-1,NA,TGCGCCAGCAGCGTAACGACCGGGACGGCCTCCTACGAGCAGTACTTC,CASSVTTGTASYEQYF
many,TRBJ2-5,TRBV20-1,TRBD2,TGCAGTGCTAGCTCCGCGGGAGTGCCCGAGACCCAGTACTTC,CSASSAGVPETQYF
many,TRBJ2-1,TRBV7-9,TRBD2,TGTGCCAGCAGCCTTCCGGGACTAGCGGCCCATGAGCAGTTCTTC,CASSLPGLAAHEQFF
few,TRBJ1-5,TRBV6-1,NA,TGTGCCAGCAGTGAAAGGGCTGTTAGCAATCAGCCCCAGCATTTT,CASSERAVSNQPQHF
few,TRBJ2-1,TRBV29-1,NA,TGCAGCGTTGGAGGGTACTACAGGGATCGTAACGTCGGCAATGAGCAGTTCTTC,CSVGGYYRDRNVGNEQFF
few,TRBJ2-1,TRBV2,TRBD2,TGTGCCAGCAGCGGACTAGTGAATGAGCAGTTCTTC,CASSGLVNEQFF
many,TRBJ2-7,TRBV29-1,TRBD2,TGCAGCGTCACCGGGACTAGCGGGAGCTCCTACGAGCAGTACTTC,CSVTGTSGSSYEQYF
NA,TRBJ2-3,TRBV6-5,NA,TGTGCCAGTACCGCCTACGGAGGGCCCCCGCGAGATACGCAGTATTTT,CASTAYGGPPRDTQYF
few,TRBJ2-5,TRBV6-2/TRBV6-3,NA,TGTGCCACCGAACGGACAGCTAGCCAAGAGACCCAGTACTTC,CATERTASQETQYF
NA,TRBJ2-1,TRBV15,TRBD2,TGTGCCACCAGCAGAGGGTCCGGGACTAGCGGGATTGGGCAGTTCTTC,CATSRGSGTSGIGQFF
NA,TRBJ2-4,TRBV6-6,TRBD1,TGTGCCAGCCTCCTGGACAGGGGTCCCTCTATAGCCAAAAACATTCAGTACTTC,CASLLDRGPSIAKNIQYF
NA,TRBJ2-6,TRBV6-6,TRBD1,TGTGCCAGCAGTCCTTGGACAGGAGGCTCTGGGGCCAACGTCCTGACTTTC,CASSPWTGGSGANVLTF
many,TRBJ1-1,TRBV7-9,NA,TGTGCCAGCAGCTTAGATACTGAAGCTTTCTTT,CASSLDTEAFF
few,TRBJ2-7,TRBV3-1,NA,TGTGCCAGCAGCCCAGGTGGGAGTCCCTACGAGCAGTACTTC,CASSPGGSPYEQYF
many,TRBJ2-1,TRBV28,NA,TGTGCCAGCAGTTCCCATCTCGGTGACAATGAGCAGTTCTTC,CASSSHLGDNEQFF
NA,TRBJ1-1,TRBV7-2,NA,TGTGCCAGCAGCCCGTGGGCAGACTTGAACACTGAAGCTTTCTTT,CASSPWADLNTEAFF
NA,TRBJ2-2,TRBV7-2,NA,TGTGCCAGCAGCCCAAGTCCTACCGGGGAGCTGTTTTTT,CASSPSPTGELFF
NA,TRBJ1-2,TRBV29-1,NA,TGCAGCGTTTCAATCCCCCGAGGAGGGAGCAACTATGGCTACACCTTC,CSVSIPRGGSNYGYTF
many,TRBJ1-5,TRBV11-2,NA,TGTGCCAGCAGCGTGGCAGAGCATCAGCCCCAGCATTTT,CASSVAEHQPQHF
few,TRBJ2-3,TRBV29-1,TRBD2,TGCAGCGTTCTGGGTACCGCTAGCGGTAGCACAGATACGCAGTATTTT,CSVLGTASGSTDTQYF
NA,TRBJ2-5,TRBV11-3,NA,TGTGCCAGCAGCCGTGGGACCGGTTGGACCCAGTACTTC,CASSRGTGWTQYF
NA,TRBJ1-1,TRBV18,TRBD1,TGTGCCAGCTCACCCCGGACAGGGGGGGGGACTGAAGCTTTCTTT,CASSPRTGGGTEAFF
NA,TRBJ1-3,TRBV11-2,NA,TGTGCCAGCAGCCCGCACGTTTTGAACACCATATATTTT,CASSPHVLNTIYF
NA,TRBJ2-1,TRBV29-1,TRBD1,TGCAGCGTTGAGACAGGGTCCCCCAGATTGGGTGAGCAGTTCTTC,CSVETGSPRLGEQFF
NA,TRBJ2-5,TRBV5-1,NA,TGCGCCAGCAGTCCGGGAGCTGAAGAGACCCAGTACTTC,CASSPGAEETQYF
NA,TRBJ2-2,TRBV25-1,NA,TGTGCCAGCAGCATTAACACCGGGGAGCTGTTTTTT,CASSINTGELFF
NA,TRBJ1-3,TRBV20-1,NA,TGCAGTGCTAGAGCATTGAGTCCTGGAAACACCATATATTTT,CSARALSPGNTIYF
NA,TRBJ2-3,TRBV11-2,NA,TGTGCCAGCAGCTTAGAACCCCACACAGATACGCAGTATTTT,CASSLEPHTDTQYF
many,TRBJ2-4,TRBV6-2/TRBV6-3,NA,TGTGCCAGCAGTTACGACAAAAACATTCAGTACTTC,CASSYDKNIQYF
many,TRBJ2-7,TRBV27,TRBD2,TGTGCCAGCAGTTCTAGCGGCCAGAGCTCCTACGAGCAGTACTTC,CASSSSGQSSYEQYF
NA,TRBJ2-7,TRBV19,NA,TGTGCCAGTAGTTCCACCGGGACCCAAGAGAGGCAGTACTTC,CASSSTGTQERQYF
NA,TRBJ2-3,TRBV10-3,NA,TGTGCCATCAGTGAGGGACAGACGAAAAGCACAGATACGCAGTATTTT,CAISEGQTKSTDTQYF
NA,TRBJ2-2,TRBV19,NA,TGTGCCAGTACCAAGGGTGGTAGCACCGGGGAGCTGTTTTTT,CASTKGGSTGELFF
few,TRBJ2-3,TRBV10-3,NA,TGTGCCATCAGTATACAGGGAACAGATACGCAGTATTTT,CAISIQGTDTQYF
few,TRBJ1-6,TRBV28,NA,TGTGCCAGCAGTTTAGGCGGGTCGGGAAGCTCCTATAATTCACCCCTCCACTTT,CASSLGGSGSSYNSPLHF
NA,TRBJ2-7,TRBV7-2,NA,TGTGCCAGCAGCTTAGTTCCAGGGGCCTACGAGCAGTACTTC,CASSLVPGAYEQYF
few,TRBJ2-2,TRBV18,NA,TGTGCCAGCTCACCTTTTGAGGGAGGCAACACCGGGGAGCTGTTTTTT,CASSPFEGGNTGELFF
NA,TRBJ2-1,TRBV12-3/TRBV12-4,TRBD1,TGTGCCAGCAACCTAGGGACAGTAAATGATGAGCAGTTCTTC,CASNLGTVNDEQFF
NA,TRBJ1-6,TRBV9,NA,TGTGCCAGCAGCATCTCTCATCAGGAAAATTCACCCCTCCACTTT,CASSISHQENSPLHF